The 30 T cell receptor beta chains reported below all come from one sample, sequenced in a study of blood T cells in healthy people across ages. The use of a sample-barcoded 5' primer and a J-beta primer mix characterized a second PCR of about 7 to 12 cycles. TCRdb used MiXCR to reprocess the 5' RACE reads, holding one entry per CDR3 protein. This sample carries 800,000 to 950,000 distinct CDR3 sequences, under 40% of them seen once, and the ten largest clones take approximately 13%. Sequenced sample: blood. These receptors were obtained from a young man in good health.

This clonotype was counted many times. Here the CDR3 reads CSANPGLASSYEQYF. The DNA for the CDR3 is TGCAGTGCCAACCCGGGACTAGCGAGCTCCTACGAGCAGTACTTC. The chain links TRBV20-1 to TRBJ2-7; 10 bases line up with TRBD2. The germline gives CDR1 DFQATT, CDR2 SNEGSKA (reference sequence). This CDR3 has 15 residues. Losses at the gene ends were 6 bases for V and 0 bases for J; bases not matched to a gene: 8.

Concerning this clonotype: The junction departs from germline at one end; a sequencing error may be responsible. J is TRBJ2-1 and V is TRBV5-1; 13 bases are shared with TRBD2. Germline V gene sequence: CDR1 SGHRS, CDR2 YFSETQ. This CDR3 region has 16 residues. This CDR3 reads CAGSSRLAGGNNEQFF. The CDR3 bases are TGCGCCGGCAGCTCCAGACTAGCGGGGGGTAACAATGAGCAGTTCTTC.

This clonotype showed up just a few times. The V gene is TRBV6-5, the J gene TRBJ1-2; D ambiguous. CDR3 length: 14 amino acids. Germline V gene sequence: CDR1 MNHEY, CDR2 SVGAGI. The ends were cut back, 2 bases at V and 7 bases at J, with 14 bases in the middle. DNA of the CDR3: TGTGCCAGCAGTTACCTCGAACCGGGTGGTGGCTACACCTTC. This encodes CASSYLEPGGGYTF.

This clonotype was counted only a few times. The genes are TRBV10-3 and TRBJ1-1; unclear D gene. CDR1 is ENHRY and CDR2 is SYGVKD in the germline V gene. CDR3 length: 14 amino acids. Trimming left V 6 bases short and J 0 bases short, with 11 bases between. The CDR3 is CAIRPTQVNTEAFF. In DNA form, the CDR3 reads TGTGCCATCAGACCAACTCAAGTGAACACTGAAGCTTTCTTT.

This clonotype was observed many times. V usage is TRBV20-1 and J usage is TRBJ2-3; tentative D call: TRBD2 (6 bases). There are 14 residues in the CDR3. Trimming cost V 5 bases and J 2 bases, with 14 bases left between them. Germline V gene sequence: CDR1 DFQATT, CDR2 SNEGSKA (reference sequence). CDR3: CSAPRDSSTDTQYF. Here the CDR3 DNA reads TGCAGTGCTCCGAGGGACTCTTCCACAGATACGCAGTATTTT.

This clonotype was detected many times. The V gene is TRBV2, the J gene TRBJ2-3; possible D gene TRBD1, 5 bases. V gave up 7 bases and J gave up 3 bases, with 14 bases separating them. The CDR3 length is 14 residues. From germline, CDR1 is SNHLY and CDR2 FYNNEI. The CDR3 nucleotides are TGTGCCAGCAATAAGGGGTTTGAGACAGATACGCAGTATTTT. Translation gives CASNKGFETDTQYF.

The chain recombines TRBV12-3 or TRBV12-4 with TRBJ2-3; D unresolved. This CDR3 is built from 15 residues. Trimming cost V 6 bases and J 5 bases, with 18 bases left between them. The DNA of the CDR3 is TGTGCCAGCAGCCGCCCGGCTTTTAGAATAGATACGCAGTATTTT. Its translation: CASSRPAFRIDTQYF.

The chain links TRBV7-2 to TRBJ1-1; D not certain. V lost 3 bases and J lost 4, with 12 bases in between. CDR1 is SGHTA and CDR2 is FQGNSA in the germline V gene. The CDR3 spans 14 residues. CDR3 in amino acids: CASSFGPSGTEAFF. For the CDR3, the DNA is TGTGCCAGCAGCTTTGGACCCTCGGGCACTGAAGCTTTCTTT.

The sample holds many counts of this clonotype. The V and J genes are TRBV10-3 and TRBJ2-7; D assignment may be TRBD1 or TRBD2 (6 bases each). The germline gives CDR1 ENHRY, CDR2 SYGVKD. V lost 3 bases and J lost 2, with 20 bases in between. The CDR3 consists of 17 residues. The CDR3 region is CAISDRFQGSGAYEQYF. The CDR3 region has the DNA TGTGCCATCAGTGATCGTTTCCAGGGGTCGGGAGCCTACGAGCAGTACTTC.

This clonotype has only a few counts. CDR3 protein: CASSVRGQGADTQYF. For the CDR3, the DNA is TGCGCCAGCAGCGTACGGGGACAGGGGGCAGATACGCAGTATTTT. The chain recombines TRBV5-1 with TRBJ2-3; 11 bases match TRBD1. Germline CDR1 reads SGHRS; CDR2 reads YFSETQ. CDR3 length: 15 amino acids. The junction had 5 bases not matched to a gene; V was cut back by 4 bases and J by 4 bases.

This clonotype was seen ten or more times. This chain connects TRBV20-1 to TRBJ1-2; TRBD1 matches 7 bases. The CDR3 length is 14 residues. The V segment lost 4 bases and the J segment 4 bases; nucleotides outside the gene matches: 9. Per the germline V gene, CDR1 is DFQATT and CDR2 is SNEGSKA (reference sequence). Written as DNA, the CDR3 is TGCAGTGCTACCCCTGGCTACAGGGGCTATGGCTACACCTTC. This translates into CSATPGYRGYGYTF.

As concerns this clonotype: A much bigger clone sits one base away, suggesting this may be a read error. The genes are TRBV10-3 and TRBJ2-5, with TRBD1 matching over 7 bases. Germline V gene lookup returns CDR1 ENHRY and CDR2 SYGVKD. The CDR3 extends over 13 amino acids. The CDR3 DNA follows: TGTACCATCAGACCAACAGGGGAAGAGACCCAGTACTTC. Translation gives CTIRPTGEETQYF.

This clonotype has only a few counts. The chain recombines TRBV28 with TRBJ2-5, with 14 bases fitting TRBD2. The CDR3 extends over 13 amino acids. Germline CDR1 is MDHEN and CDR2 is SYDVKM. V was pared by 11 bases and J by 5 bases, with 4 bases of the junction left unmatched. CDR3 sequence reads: CAARLAGGETQYF. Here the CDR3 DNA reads TGTGCCGCACGACTAGCGGGGGGGGAGACCCAGTACTTC.

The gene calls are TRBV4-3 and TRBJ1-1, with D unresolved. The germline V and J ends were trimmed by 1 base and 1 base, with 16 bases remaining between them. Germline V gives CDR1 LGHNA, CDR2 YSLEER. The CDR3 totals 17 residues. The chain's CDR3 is CASSQVVKTDGNTEAFF. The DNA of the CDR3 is TGCGCCAGCAGCCAAGTAGTCAAAACCGATGGGAACACTGAAGCTTTCTTT.

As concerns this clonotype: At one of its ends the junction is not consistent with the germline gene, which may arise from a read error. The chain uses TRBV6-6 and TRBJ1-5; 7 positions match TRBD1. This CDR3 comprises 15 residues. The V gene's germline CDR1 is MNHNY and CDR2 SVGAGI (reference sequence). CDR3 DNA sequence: TGTGCCAGCAGCACCCCCGGGACAGTGGATCAGGCCCAGCATTTT. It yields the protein CASSTPGTVDQAQHF.

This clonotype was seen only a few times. The DNA for the CDR3 is TGTGCCAGCAGTAAGACAGGCCAGGGTATTCGAGAAAAACTGTTTTTT. Translation: CASSKTGQGIREKLFF. The V gene is TRBV12-3 or TRBV12-4, the J gene TRBJ1-4, with TRBD1 as a possible D gene (6 bases). V gave up 5 bases and J gave up 8 bases, with 21 bases separating them. The CDR3 loop spans 16 amino acids.

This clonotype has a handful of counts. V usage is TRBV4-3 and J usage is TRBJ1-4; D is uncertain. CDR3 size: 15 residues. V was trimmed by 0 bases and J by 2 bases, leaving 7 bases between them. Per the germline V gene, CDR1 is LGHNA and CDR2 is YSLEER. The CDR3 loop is CASSQDGRTNEKLFF. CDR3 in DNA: TGCGCCAGCAGCCAAGATGGGAGGACTAATGAAAAACTGTTTTTT.

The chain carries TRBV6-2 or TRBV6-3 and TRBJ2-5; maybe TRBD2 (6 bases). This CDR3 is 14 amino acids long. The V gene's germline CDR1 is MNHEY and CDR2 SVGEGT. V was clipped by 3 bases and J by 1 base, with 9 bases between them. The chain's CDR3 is CASSYWTTQETQYF. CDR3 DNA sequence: TGTGCCAGCAGTTATTGGACTACCCAAGAGACCCAGTACTTC.

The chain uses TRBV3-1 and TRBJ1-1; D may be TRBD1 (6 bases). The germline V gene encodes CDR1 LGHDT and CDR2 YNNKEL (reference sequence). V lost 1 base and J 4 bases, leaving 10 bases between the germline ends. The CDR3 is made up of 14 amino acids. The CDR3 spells CASSQVPGATEAFF. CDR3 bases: TGTGCCAGCAGCCAAGTCCCGGGGGCCACTGAAGCTTTCTTT.

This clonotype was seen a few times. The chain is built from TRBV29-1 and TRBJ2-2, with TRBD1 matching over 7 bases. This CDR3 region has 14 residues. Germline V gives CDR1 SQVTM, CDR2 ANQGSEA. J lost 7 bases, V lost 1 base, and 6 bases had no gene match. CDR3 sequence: CSVEADRAGGELFF. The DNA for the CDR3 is TGCAGCGTTGAAGCCGACAGGGCGGGCGGGGAGCTGTTTTTT.

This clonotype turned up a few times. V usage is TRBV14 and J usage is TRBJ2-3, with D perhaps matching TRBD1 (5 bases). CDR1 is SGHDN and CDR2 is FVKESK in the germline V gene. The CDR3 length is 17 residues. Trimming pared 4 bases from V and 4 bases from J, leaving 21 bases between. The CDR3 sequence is CASSRPGSGIRADTQYF. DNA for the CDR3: TGTGCCAGCAGCCGCCCTGGGTCAGGGATTCGGGCAGATACGCAGTATTTT.

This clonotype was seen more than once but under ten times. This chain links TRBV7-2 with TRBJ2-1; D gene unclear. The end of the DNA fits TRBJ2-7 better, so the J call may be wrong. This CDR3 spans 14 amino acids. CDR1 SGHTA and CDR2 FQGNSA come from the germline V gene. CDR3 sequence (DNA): TGTGCCAGCAGCTTGATCAGCTCCTACAATGAGCAGTACTTC. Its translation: CASSLISSYNEQYF.

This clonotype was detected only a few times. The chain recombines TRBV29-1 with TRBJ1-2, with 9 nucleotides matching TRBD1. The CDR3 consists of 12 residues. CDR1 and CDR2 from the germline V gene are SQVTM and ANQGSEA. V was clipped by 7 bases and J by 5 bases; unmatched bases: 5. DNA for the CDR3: TGCAGCGCGGACAGGGGTCTTTATGGCTACACCTTC. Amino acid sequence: CSADRGLYGYTF.

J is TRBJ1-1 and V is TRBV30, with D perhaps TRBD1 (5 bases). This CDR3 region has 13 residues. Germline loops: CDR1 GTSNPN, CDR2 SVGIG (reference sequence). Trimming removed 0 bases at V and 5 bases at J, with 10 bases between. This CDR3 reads CAWSVERGTEAFF. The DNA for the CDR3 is TGTGCCTGGAGTGTAGAGCGGGGGACTGAAGCTTTCTTT.

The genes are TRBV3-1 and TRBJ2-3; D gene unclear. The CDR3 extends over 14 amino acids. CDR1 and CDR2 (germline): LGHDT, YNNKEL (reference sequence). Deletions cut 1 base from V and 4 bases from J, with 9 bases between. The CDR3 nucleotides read TGTGCCAGCAGCCAAGCAAAAAACTCAGATACGCAGTATTTT. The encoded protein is CASSQAKNSDTQYF.

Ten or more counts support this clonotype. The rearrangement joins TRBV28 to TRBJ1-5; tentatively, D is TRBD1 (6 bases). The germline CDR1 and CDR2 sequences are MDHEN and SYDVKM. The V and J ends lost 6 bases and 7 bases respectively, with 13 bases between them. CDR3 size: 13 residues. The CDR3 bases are TGTGCCAGCAGCTTAGGGGGTGTGCAGCCCCAGCATTTT. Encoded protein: CASSLGGVQPQHF.

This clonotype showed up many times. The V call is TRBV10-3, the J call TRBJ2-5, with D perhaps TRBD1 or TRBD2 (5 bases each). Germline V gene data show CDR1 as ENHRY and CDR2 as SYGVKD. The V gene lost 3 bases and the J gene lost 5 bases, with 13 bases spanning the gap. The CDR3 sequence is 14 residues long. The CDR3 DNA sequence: TGTGCCATCAGTGACGGGCAGGGAGAGGAGACCCAGTACTTC. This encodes CAISDGQGEETQYF.

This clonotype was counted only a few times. CDR3 coding DNA: TGCGCCAGCAGCCAAGAGCGTGTAGGGACGAATTTTGATACGCAGTATTTT. This codes for CASSQERVGTNFDTQYF. The J gene is TRBJ2-3, the V gene TRBV4-3, with D perhaps matching TRBD1 or TRBD2 (5 bases each). CDR1 and CDR2 (germline): LGHNA, YSLEER. The CDR3 is 17 amino acids. The ends were cut back, 0 bases at V and 6 bases at J, with 19 bases in the middle.

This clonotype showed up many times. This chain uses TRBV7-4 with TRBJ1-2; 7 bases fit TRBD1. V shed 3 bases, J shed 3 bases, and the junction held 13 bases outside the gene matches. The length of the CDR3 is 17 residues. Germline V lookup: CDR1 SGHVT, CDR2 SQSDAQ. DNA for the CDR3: TGTGCCAGCAGCTTGAGTCCGGGGACAGTTTCGGACTATGGCTACACCTTC. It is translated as CASSLSPGTVSDYGYTF.

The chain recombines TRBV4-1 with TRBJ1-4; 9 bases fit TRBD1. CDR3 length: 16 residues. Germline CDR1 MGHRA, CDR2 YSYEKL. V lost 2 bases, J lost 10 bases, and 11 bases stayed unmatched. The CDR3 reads CASSQTGGSIRGKLFF. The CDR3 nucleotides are TGCGCCAGCAGCCAAACAGGGGGCAGCATAAGAGGAAAACTGTTTTTT.